The present entry profiles one T cell receptor (beta chain) with its context. Its antigen is not identified. The data stem from a study of cytomegalovirus exposure and HLA in healthy donors. The study, taken as a whole, reports: Reports described diagnosis of cytomegalovirus status by the classifier as highly specific and sensitive. When analyzed later, a missense DCLRE1C variant was found to be linked to TCR beta V- and J-gene trimming.

PCR amplification relied on 60 Vbeta primers (plus 13 Jbeta primers). The assay was immunoSEQ multiplex PCR, and TCRdb's table has in-frame clones only and misses some. Of fewer than 200,000 clones in the sample, around 82% are singletons; the top ten hold more than 5%. This CDR3 contains 15 residues. Deletions cut 6 bases from V and 3 bases from J, with 17 bases between. Germline assignment: CDR1 SQVTM and CDR2 ANQGSEA. The chain joins TRBV29-1 to TRBJ2-2; D gene unclear. The sequencing sample was made of PBMCs. The origin of this receptor is a man aged 40-50 years in good health and CMV-seronegative. The CDR3 loop is CSVVDTPRDTGELFF. In DNA form, the CDR3 reads TGCAGCGTCGTTGACACTCCCCGAGACACCGGGGAGCTGTTTTTT.